The entry below gives a single TCR beta chain sequence along with its context. This clonotype showed up just a few times. Its antigen target is currently unknown. The record has no base qualities; no much larger clone is one base away. This sample was included in a study of T-cell reconstitution after alpha-beta-depleted transplantation in children (dated by TCRdb to about 2016). Regarding the research as a whole: T-cell immune reconstitution after TCRalphabeta/CD19-depleted allogeneic hematopoietic cell transplantation in children was quantitatively tracked in the study by means of TCR repertoire profiling.

Library preparation employed PCR. This sample was sequenced with an Illumina HiSeq 2500. TCR library preparation used molecular barcoding, with unique molecular identifiers applied to normalize quantification of the TCRbeta repertoire. The public reads were reprocessed in TCRdb via fastp at Q25 and MiXCR, keeping in-frame beta chains. Records with the same CDR3 protein are collapsed into one entry carrying the most frequent genes and DNA. The sample has around 370,000 distinct CDR3 sequences on record, 9% to 12% of them singletons. The ten largest clones take up approximately 2.3% of the sample. V and J lose 5 bases and 3 bases, and a span of 11 bases separates them. From the cysteine up to the phenylalanine, the CDR3 has a length of 13 residues. Only the CDR3 region is kept as DNA, spanning 39 bases read in frame from base 1. According to the germline V gene, CDR1 reads SGHTA and CDR2 reads FQGNSA.

The material sequenced was PBMCs from the stem cell graft donor, taken from the stem cell graft. This chain joins TRBV7-2 to TRBJ2-7; the D match is possibly TRBD1 or TRBD2, with 5 bases aligned in each. The sequence derives from a human donor who donated a stem cell graft to a child with acute lymphoblastic leukemia. CDR3 protein: CASSPMGVYEQYF. The nucleotide sequence reads TGTGCCAGCAGCCCCATGGGGGTCTACGAGCAGTACTTC.